The 17 T cell receptor beta chains in this list originate from one sample, sequenced in a study of PD-L1 blockade in urothelial cancer. Sequencing was performed with immunoSEQ multiplex PCR; in TCRdb, only in-frame clones are kept and a portion is missing. The table records tens of thousands of clones, around nine tenths of them present only once. The sample's time point: pretreatment peripheral blood. This material consisted of PBMCs, taken around atezolizumab (anti-PD-L1) treatment. These receptor sequences come from a donor at least 40 years old with urothelial cancer.

V gene TRBV9 combines with J gene TRBJ1-3; D uncertain. Germline CDR1 SGDLS, CDR2 YYNGEE. The V gene lost 0 bases and the J gene lost 2 bases, with 9 bases spanning the gap. This CDR3 region has 15 residues. In DNA, the CDR3 is TGTGCCAGCAGCGTAGGGGCCGGTCCTGGAAACACCATATATTTT. It specifies CASSVGAGPGNTIYF. Based on the CDR3 plus reference TRBV9 and TRBJ1-3, the full variable domain is DSGVTQTPKHLITATGQRVTLRCSPRSGDLSVYWYQQSLDQGLQFLIQYYNGEERAKGNILERFSAQQFPDLHSELNLSSLELGDSALYFCASSVGAGPGNTIYFGEGSWLTVV.

This chain joins TRBV9 and TRBJ2-6; 7 nucleotides agree with TRBD1. V gave up 4 bases and J gave up 4 bases; unmatched junction bases: 8. Germline V gene lookup returns CDR1 SGDLS and CDR2 YYNGEE. The CDR3 consists of 16 residues. The CDR3 is CASSLSGGAGANVLTF. CDR3 bases: TGTGCCAGCAGCCTCTCAGGGGGTGCCGGGGCCAACGTCCTGACTTTC.

In its sample, this clone was seen once. The chain combines TRBV14 with TRBJ1-2; 9 bases are shared with TRBD1. The germline V gene encodes CDR1 SGHDN and CDR2 FVKESK. The CDR3 has 14 residues. The ends lost 3 bases at V and 2 bases at J; junction bases unmatched: 1. The CDR3 reads CASSHGQGNYGYTF. In nucleotides, the CDR3 is TGTGCCAGCAGCCATGGACAGGGGAACTATGGCTACACCTTC.

This chain joins TRBV14 and TRBJ1-2, with D maybe TRBD1 (5 bases). V lost 4 bases and J 5 bases, leaving 14 bases between the germline ends. Germline assignment: CDR1 SGHDN and CDR2 FVKESK. The CDR3 covers 14 residues. CDR3 DNA: TGTGCCAGCAGCCGGGGGGGAGGCGGATATGGCTACACCTTC. It yields the protein CASSRGGGGYGYTF.

This clone was picked up one time. This rearrangement joins TRBV7-2 to TRBJ2-4; D is possibly TRBD2 (5 bases). With 10 bases removed from V and 6 bases from J, the gap between germline ends came to 16 bases. The CDR3 loop spans 13 amino acids. Germline CDR1 is SGHTA and CDR2 is FQGNSA. CDR3 DNA: TGTGCCACCTCGGTAGACTACCTAAACATTCAGTACTTC. Protein: CATSVDYLNIQYF.

This clone was detected once. The gene calls are TRBV28 and TRBJ1-2; D might be TRBD1 (5 bases). The CDR3 loop spans 15 amino acids. Trimming took 1 base from V and 8 from J, leaving 17 bases between them. Germline CDR1 reads MDHEN; CDR2 reads SYDVKM. The CDR3 sequence is CASSLLAGSVEGYTF. The DNA of the CDR3 is TGTGCCAGCAGTTTATTGGCAGGGTCGGTGGAGGGCTACACCTTC.

The V call is TRBV19, the J call TRBJ2-7; TRBD2 agrees at 11 bases. V dropped 6 bases and J dropped 0; count of bases not matched to a gene: 1. The CDR3 runs to 14 residues. CDR1 and CDR2 from the germline V gene are LNHDA and SQIVND (reference sequence). CDR3 loop: CASSGTSGSYEQYF. CDR3 bases: TGTGCCAGTAGCGGGACTAGCGGCTCCTACGAGCAGTACTTC.

The rearrangement joins TRBV5-1 to TRBJ2-1, with 7 bases identical to TRBD2. The CDR3 sequence is 15 residues long. The V gene end was trimmed by 4 bases and the J gene end by 3 bases; junction bases not matched to a gene: 7. From germline, CDR1 is SGHRS and CDR2 YFSETQ. CDR3 sequence: CASSPREDNYNEQFF. CDR3 DNA sequence: TGCGCCAGCAGCCCCCGGGAGGACAACTACAATGAGCAGTTCTTC.

The CDR3 loop is CASSYGDRAGGYTF. The CDR3 DNA reads TGTGCCAGCAGTTACGGCGACAGGGCGGGCGGCTACACCTTC. This sequence joins TRBV6-5 and TRBJ1-2; 7 bases align to TRBD1. CDR1 and CDR2 (germline): MNHEY, SVGAGI. Germline trimming cut 2 bases from V and 8 bases from J; bases unmatched to any gene: 8. The CDR3 contains 14 residues.

The J gene is TRBJ2-5, the V gene TRBV27; TRBD2 is a possible D gene (7 bases). The germline V gene has CDR1 MNHEY and CDR2 SMNVEV (reference sequence). The ends were cut back, 3 bases at V and 5 bases at J, with 13 bases in the middle. The CDR3 is 14 residues long. The CDR3 DNA reads as TGTGCCAGCAGTTTGGGGGGGCGCGGGGAGACCCAGTACTTC. It is translated as CASSLGGRGETQYF.

This clone was seen more than once but under ten times. The rearrangement links TRBV29-1 to TRBJ2-1; the match to TRBD1 covers 8 bases. CDR3 size: 14 residues. V shed 6 bases and J 2 bases; nucleotides not matched to a gene: 6. The germline V gene has CDR1 SQVTM and CDR2 ANQGSEA. Written as DNA, the CDR3 is TGCAGCGTGACGCAGGGGGCGGCCTACAATGAGCAGTTCTTC. Protein: CSVTQGAAYNEQFF.

The chain employs TRBV5-1 and TRBJ2-7; maybe TRBD1 (6 bases). Deletions cut 0 bases from V and 3 bases from J, with 13 bases between. Germline CDR1 reads SGHRS; CDR2 reads YFSETQ. The CDR3 consists of 15 residues. CDR3 in amino acids: CASSLGTGLVYEQYF. For the CDR3, the DNA is TGCGCCAGCAGCTTGGGTACAGGGCTGGTCTACGAGCAGTACTTC.

The chain carries TRBV28 and TRBJ2-5; 8 nucleotides line up with TRBD2. The CDR3 extends over 14 amino acids. J was trimmed by 3 bases and V by 6 bases; bases with no gene match: 6. The germline CDR1 and CDR2 sequences are MDHEN and SYDVKM. DNA of the CDR3: TGTGCCAGCAGCCCGACCGGGGGGGAAGAGACCCAGTACTTC. Its translation is CASSPTGGEETQYF.

The chain combines TRBV4-1 with TRBJ2-1; 10 nucleotides line up with TRBD2. Germline V lookup: CDR1 MGHRA, CDR2 YSYEKL. V shed 3 bases, J shed 8 bases, and the junction held 7 bases outside the gene matches. The CDR3 consists of 15 residues. The chain's CDR3 is CASSHNPGTSDEQFF. The CDR3 nucleotides read TGCGCCAGCAGCCATAACCCTGGGACTAGCGATGAGCAGTTCTTC.

The rearrangement joins TRBV5-1 to TRBJ2-1; tentatively, D is TRBD2 (5 bases). V lost 3 bases and J 2 bases, leaving 15 bases between the germline ends. This CDR3 is 16 amino acids long. The germline gives CDR1 SGHRS, CDR2 YFSETQ. CDR3 residues: CASSYGSARTYNEQFF. The CDR3, as DNA: TGCGCCAGCAGCTATGGGAGCGCCCGGACCTACAATGAGCAGTTCTTC.

The chain employs TRBV12-5 and TRBJ1-2; D is perhaps TRBD1 (5 bases). Between the trimmed V and J ends, which lost 0 bases and 5 bases, there was a span of 13 bases. The germline V gene encodes CDR1 LGHNT and CDR2 FRNRAP. The CDR3 consists of 15 residues. CDR3 loop: CASGLVLRGRYGYTF. The DNA of the CDR3 is TGTGCTAGTGGTTTGGTCCTGCGGGGGAGGTATGGCTACACCTTC.

The rearrangement joins TRBV6-5 to TRBJ2-5; possible D gene TRBD2, 6 bases. Per germline, CDR1 MNHEY and CDR2 SVGAGI. The CDR3 runs to 13 residues. V was trimmed by 7 bases and J by 9 bases, leaving 18 bases between them. The CDR3 loop reads CASTRPGTGAQYF. In DNA form, the CDR3 reads TGTGCCAGCACCCGACCAGGGACGGGGGCCCAGTACTTC.